The rows below give T cell receptor beta chains drawn from one sample of a study of CD8 T cells in Susac syndrome. Via MiXCR, TCRdb re-called the immunoSEQ multiplex PCR reads, giving one row per CDR3 protein. The sample has around 69,000 distinct CDR3 sequences, 96% seen once; the top ten hold 0.1% to 0.12%. Material: CD4+ T cells from PBMCs. These receptors all come from a human donor with multiple sclerosis. Both conserved end residues are trimmed from each CDR3.

v_gene	j_gene	CDR3aa
TRBV30	TRBJ2-7	AWRAGGIAYEQY
TRBV11-3	TRBJ1-6	ASSLLRAGSPLH
TRBV27	TRBJ2-7	ASSLQGHNIYEQY
TRBV5-1	TRBJ2-5	ASSLWSGNQETQY
TRBV28	TRBJ1-2	ASTLTGLANYGYT
TRBV5-4	TRBJ2-7	ASSLLAGHEQY
TRBV10-3	TRBJ2-3	AISSRPGSTDTQF
TRBV9	TRBJ2-6	ASSVGPQTRSSGANVLT
TRBV3-1	TRBJ1-5	ASSQGGGEDQPQH
TRBV11-3	TRBJ2-3	ASSSGLGTPLWGYTDTQY
TRBV9	TRBJ2-3	ASSVGKRGGSTDTQY
TRBV6-6	TRBJ2-5	ASSEGLEGETQY
TRBV7-9	TRBJ2-2	ASSAATGELF
TRBV6-2/TRBV6-3	TRBJ1-5	ASNEADGSNQPQH
TRBV28	TRBJ2-7	ASSTPEGVEQY
TRBV29-1	TRBJ1-3	SVEGSREPSGNTIY
TRBV30	TRBJ1-3	AWSSGNTIY
TRBV29-1	TRBJ1-4	SVELAGNEKLF
TRBV7-2	TRBJ2-7	ASSLTLYEQY
TRBV5-6	TRBJ2-7	ASSLAGQGYYEQY
TRBV30	TRBJ2-3	AWSEGDTQY
TRBV7-2	TRBJ2-7	ASSLEGLPNVEQY
TRBV20-1	TRBJ2-5	SALGTSGGWYQETQY
TRBV20-1	TRBJ1-6	SARQGAADNSPLH
TRBV7-9	TRBJ2-1	ASSSPQDLLQF
TRBV7-2	TRBJ2-7	ASSLVAGASYEQY
TRBV30	TRBJ2-6	AWTGPRAGANVLT
TRBV5-1	TRBJ1-1	ASSLAQTNTEAF
TRBV6-1	TRBJ2-7	ASSESKREGY
TRBV29-1	TRBJ2-7	SVEDRGRGSNEQY
TRBV2	TRBJ2-1	ASRGQSNEQF
TRBV6-1	TRBJ2-7	ASSEGLMAGFDEQY
TRBV7-9	TRBJ2-3	ASSPRRTASTDTQY
TRBV12-3/TRBV12-4	TRBJ1-1	ASSPRTWNTEAF
TRBV28	TRBJ2-5	ASSSGQGGQETQY
TRBV7-2	TRBJ2-5	ASSHGGAGMETQY
TRBV5-1	TRBJ2-1	ASSLTGTSGEQF
TRBV11-3	TRBJ2-5	ASSSRRGPTQY
TRBV13	TRBJ1-1	ASSSGTGAMNTEAF
TRBV12-3/TRBV12-4	TRBJ1-6	ASSSGARNSPLH
TRBV7-2	TRBJ1-1	ASSLARWVGTEAF
TRBV30	TRBJ2-1	AWSPGGAVEQF